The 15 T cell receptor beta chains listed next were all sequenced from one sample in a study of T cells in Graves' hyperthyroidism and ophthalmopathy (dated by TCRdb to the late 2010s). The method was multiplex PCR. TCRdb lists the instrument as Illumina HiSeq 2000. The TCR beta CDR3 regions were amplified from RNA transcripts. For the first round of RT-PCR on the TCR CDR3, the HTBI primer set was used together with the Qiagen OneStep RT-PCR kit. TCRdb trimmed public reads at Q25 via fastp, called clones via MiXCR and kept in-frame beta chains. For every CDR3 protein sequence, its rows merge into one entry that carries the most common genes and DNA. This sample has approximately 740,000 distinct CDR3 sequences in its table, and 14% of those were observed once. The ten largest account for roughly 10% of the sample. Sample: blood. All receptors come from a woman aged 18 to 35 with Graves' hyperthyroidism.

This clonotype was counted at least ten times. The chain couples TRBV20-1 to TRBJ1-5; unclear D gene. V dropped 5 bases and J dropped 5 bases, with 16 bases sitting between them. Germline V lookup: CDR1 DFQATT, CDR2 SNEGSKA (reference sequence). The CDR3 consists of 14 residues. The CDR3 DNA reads TGCAGTGCTGGTGGACGGACCGTGTATCAGCCCCAGCATTTT. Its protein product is CSAGGRTVYQPQHF.

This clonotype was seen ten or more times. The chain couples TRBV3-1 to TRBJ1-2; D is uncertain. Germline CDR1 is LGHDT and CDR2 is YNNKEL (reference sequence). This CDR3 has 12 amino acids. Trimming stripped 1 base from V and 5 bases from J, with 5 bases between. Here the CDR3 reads CASSQGGYGYTF. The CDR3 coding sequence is TGTGCCAGCAGCCAAGGGGGATATGGCTACACCTTC.

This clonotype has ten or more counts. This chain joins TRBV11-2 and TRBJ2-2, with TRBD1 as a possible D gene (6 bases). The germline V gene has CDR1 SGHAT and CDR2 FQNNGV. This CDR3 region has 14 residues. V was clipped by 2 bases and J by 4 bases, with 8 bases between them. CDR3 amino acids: CASSLQGSTGELFF. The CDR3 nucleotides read TGTGCCAGCAGCTTACAGGGGTCCACCGGGGAGCTGTTTTTT. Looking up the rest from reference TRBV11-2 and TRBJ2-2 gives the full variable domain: EAGVAQSPRYKIIEKRQSVAFWCNPISGHATLYWYQQILGQGPKLLIQFQNNGVVDDSQLPKDRFSAERLKGVDSTLKIQPAKLEDSAVYLCASSLQGSTGELFFGEGSRLTVL.

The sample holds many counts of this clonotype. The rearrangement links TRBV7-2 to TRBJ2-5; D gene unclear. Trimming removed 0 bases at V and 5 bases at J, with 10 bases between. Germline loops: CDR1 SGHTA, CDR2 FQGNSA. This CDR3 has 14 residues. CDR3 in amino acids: CASSLASPQETQYF. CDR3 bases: TGTGCCAGCAGCTTAGCCAGTCCTCAGGAGACCCAGTACTTC.

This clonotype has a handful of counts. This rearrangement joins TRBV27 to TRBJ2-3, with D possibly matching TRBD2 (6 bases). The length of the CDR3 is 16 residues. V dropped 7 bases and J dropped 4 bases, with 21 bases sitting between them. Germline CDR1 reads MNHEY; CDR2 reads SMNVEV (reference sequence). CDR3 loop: CASTLRRGSGADTQYF. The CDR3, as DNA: TGTGCCAGCACCTTACGACGGGGGAGTGGGGCAGATACGCAGTATTTT.

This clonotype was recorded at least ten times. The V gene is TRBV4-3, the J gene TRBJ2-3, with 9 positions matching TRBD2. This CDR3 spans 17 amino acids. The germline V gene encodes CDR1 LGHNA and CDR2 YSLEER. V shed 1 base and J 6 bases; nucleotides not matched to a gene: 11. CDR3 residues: CASSQVVPSGIGDTQYF. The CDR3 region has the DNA TGCGCCAGCAGCCAAGTGGTGCCTAGCGGGATCGGGGATACGCAGTATTTT.

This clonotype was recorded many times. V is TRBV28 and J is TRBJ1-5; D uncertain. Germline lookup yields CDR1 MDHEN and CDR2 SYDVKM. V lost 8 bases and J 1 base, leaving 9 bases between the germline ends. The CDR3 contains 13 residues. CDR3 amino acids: CASVGISNQPQHF. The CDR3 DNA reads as TGTGCCAGCGTGGGTATCAGCAATCAGCCCCAGCATTTT.

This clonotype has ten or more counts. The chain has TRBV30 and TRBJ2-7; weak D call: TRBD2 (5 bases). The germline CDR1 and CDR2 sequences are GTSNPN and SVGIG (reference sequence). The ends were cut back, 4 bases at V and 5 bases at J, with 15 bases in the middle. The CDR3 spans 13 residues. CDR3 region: CAWTSGSWDEQYF. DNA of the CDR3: TGTGCCTGGACGAGCGGATCCTGGGACGAGCAGTACTTC. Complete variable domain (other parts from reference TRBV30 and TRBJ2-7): SQTIHQWPATLVQPVGSPLSLECTVEGTSNPNLYWYRQAAGRGLQLLFYSVGIGQISSEVPQNLSASRPQDRQFILSSKKLLLSDSGFYLCAWTSGSWDEQYFGPGTRLTVT.

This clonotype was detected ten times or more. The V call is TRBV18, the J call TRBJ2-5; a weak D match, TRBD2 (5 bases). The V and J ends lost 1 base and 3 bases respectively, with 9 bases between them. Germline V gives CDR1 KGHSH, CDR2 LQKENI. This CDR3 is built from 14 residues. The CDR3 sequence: CASSPRLTKETQYF. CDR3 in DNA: TGTGCCAGCTCACCACGGTTGACTAAAGAGACCCAGTACTTC.

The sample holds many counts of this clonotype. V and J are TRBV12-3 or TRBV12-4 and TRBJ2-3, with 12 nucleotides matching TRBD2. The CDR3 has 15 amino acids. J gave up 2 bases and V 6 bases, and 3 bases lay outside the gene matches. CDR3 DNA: TGTGCCAGCAGACGACTAGCGGGGGACACAGATACGCAGTATTTT. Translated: CASRRLAGDTDTQYF.

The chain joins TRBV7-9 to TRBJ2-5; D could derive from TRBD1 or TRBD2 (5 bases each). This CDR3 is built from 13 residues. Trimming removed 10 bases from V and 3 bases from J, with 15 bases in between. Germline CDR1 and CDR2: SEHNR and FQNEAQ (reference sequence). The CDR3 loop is CANGDGAEETQYF. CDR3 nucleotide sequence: TGTGCCAACGGGGATGGGGCCGAAGAGACCCAGTACTTC.

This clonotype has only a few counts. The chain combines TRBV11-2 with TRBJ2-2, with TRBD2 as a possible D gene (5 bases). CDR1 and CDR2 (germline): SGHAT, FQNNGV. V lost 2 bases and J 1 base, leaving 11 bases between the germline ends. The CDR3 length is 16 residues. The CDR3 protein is CASSLFLAGNTGELFF. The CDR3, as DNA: TGTGCCAGCAGCTTATTTCTGGCGGGGAACACCGGGGAGCTGTTTTTT.

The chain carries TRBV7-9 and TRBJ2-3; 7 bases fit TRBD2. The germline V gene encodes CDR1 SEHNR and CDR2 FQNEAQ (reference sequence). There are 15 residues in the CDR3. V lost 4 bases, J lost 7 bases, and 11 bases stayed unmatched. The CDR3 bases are TGTGCCAGCAGCTCAGAGCGGGGAGGCACTTATACGCAGTATTTT. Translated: CASSSERGGTYTQYF.

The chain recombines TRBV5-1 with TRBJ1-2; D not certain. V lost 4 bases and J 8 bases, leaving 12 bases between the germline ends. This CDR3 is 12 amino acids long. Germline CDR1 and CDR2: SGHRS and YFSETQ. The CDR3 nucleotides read TGCGCCAGCAGCCCCGAACGTAGGGGCTACACCTTC. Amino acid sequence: CASSPERRGYTF.

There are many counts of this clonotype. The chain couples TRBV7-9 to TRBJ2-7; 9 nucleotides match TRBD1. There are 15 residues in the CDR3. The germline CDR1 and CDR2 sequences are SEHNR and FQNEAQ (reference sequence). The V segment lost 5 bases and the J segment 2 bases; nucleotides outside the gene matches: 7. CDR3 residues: CASSTGTGLPYEQYF. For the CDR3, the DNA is TGTGCCAGCAGCACAGGGACAGGGCTGCCCTACGAGCAGTACTTC.